This T cell receptor (beta chain) was sequenced for a study of human T cells and chemical hapten exposure. TCRdb called the RACE reads again in MiXCR, with one record for every CDR3 protein. Of 370,000 or so distinct CDR3 sequences listed, about 4.4% are singletons. Germline lookup yields CDR1 ENHRY and CDR2 SYGVKD. This CDR3 region has 15 residues. V lost 5 bases, J lost 10 bases, and 13 bases stayed unmatched. Noted time point: patch test 1, 2 weeks after DPC sensitization. Treatment here: therapeutic diphenylcyclopropenone sensitization with weekly scalp DPC. The specimen was whole blood, collected in connection with sensitization to the hapten diphenylcyclopropenone (DPC). The chain employs TRBV10-3 and TRBJ2-1; 8 bases fit TRBD1. The receptor was derived from a woman aged 45-60 years with alopecia areata. Some clones in this sample may be carry-over from other donors' samples. The CDR3 DNA follows: TGTGCCATCAGTATTCAACCCACAGGGGGAGGAGAGCAGTTCTTC. It codes for CAISIQPTGGGEQFF.